These 25 T cell receptor beta chains share one sample of origin, sequenced in a study of T cells after somatic rescue of genetic block. Here immunoSEQ multiplex PCR was the method, and the copy in TCRdb shows in-frame clones only, minus some. The table lists 9,500 to 15,000 clones, around 72% of them singletons. The sample consisted of peripheral blood mononuclear cells (PBMCs). These receptors were obtained from a boy under 18.

The CDR3 spells CASSLEDRGYEQYF. DNA for the CDR3: TGCGCCAGCAGCTTGGAGGACAGGGGTTACGAGCAGTACTTC. This sequence joins TRBV5-1 and TRBJ2-7; the match to TRBD1 covers 9 bases. Germline assignment: CDR1 SGHRS and CDR2 YFSETQ. This CDR3 has 14 amino acids. After removal of 0 bases from V and 4 bases from J, the junction contained 2 bases not matched to a gene.

This chain uses TRBV9 with TRBJ1-2, with 9 nucleotides matching TRBD1. Germline V lookup: CDR1 SGDLS, CDR2 YYNGEE. V was pared by 0 bases and J by 0 bases, with 12 bases of the junction left unmatched. CDR3 length: 19 residues. CDR3 protein: CASSVATGTGRLANYGYTF. For the CDR3, the DNA is TGTGCCAGCAGCGTAGCCACCGGGACAGGGCGTTTAGCTAACTATGGCTACACCTTC.

This clone was counted a single time. The chain is built from TRBV11-3 and TRBJ2-2, with D possibly being TRBD2 (6 bases). The CDR3 covers 15 residues. CDR1 and CDR2 from the germline V gene are SGHNT and YENEEA. The V end was cut by 4 bases, the J end by 0 bases, with 9 bases between. The CDR3 region is CASSSTGANTGELFF. The DNA of the CDR3 is TGTGCCAGCAGCTCAACGGGGGCGAACACCGGGGAGCTGTTTTTT.

This clone was observed a single time. The chain couples TRBV15 to TRBJ2-3; D ambiguous. This CDR3 has 13 residues. The germline gives CDR1 LNHNV, CDR2 YYDKDF (reference sequence). The V and J ends lost 3 bases and 3 bases respectively, with 7 bases between them. The CDR3 reads CATSRAWTDTQYF. In DNA form, the CDR3 reads TGTGCCACCAGCAGGGCCTGGACAGATACGCAGTATTTT.

Sample share makes this clone medium-sized. J is TRBJ2-7 and V is TRBV6-5; D unclear. The CDR3 contains 13 residues. Germline loops: CDR1 MNHEY, CDR2 SVGAGI. Deletions cut 2 bases from V and 0 bases from J, with 5 bases between. The CDR3, as DNA: TGTGCCAGCAGTTACGGTACCTCCTACGAGCAGTACTTC. Translated, it gives CASSYGTSYEQYF.

This chain joins TRBV6-5 and TRBJ1-6; D gene ambiguous. Germline V gives CDR1 MNHEY, CDR2 SVGAGI. The CDR3 has 13 amino acids. The germline V and J ends were trimmed by 2 bases and 9 bases, with 8 bases remaining between them. The CDR3 loop reads CASSYRVGSPLHF. CDR3 in DNA: TGTGCCAGCAGTTACAGGGTGGGTTCACCCCTCCACTTT.

The CDR3 loop reads CSTGGGETQYF. In DNA form, the CDR3 reads TGTTCGACAGGGGGCGGTGAGACCCAGTACTTC. V is TRBV19 and J is TRBJ2-5, with 10 bases identical to TRBD1. This CDR3 comprises 11 residues. CDR1 and CDR2 from the germline V gene are LNHDA and SQIVND (reference sequence).

The rearrangement uses TRBV7-9 and TRBJ2-7, with TRBD1 identical over 10 bases. After removal of 5 bases from V and 2 bases from J, the junction contained 6 bases not matched to a gene. The CDR3 is 15 residues long. Per germline, CDR1 SEHNR and CDR2 FQNEAQ (reference sequence). CDR3 amino acids: CASSPSGTGAYEQYF. CDR3 sequence (DNA): TGTGCCAGCAGCCCATCCGGGACAGGGGCCTACGAGCAGTACTTC.

The chain joins TRBV4-2 to TRBJ2-2; D might be TRBD1 (6 bases). The V end lost 0 bases, the J end lost 6 bases, and 14 bases lay between the germline ends. CDR3 length: 16 amino acids. The germline V gene encodes CDR1 LGHNA and CDR2 YNFKEQ. The CDR3 sequence: CASSQDSTGLSGELFF. The CDR3 DNA reads as TGTGCCAGCAGCCAAGATAGTACAGGGTTGTCCGGGGAGCTGTTTTTT.

This clone showed up just a few times. Other DNA sequences within the sample encode an identical CDR3. This chain joins TRBV18 and TRBJ2-5; the D is unclear. The CDR3 covers 11 residues. CDR1 and CDR2 from the germline V gene are KGHSH and LQKENI. Trimming removed 3 bases at V and 1 base at J, with 0 bases between. For the CDR3, the DNA is TGTGCCAGCTCACCCCAAGAGACCCAGTACTTC. Protein sequence: CASSPQETQYF.

This chain joins TRBV27 and TRBJ2-5; D perhaps matches TRBD1 (5 bases). V was shortened by 3 bases and J by 5 bases, with 19 bases between the two germline ends. The CDR3 contains 16 residues. Germline CDR1 reads MNHEY; CDR2 reads SMNVEV (reference sequence). The CDR3 sequence: CASSFTGRVRGETQYF. CDR3 coding DNA: TGTGCCAGCAGTTTCACAGGCAGGGTGAGAGGTGAGACCCAGTACTTC.

The V and J genes are TRBV27 and TRBJ2-3; possibly TRBD2 for D (5 bases). The germline V and J ends were trimmed by 7 bases and 1 base, with 18 bases remaining between them. The CDR3 consists of 16 residues. The germline gives CDR1 MNHEY, CDR2 SMNVEV (reference sequence). This CDR3 is CASTALATPGTDTQYF. Here the CDR3 DNA reads TGTGCCAGCACAGCCCTAGCAACCCCTGGCACAGATACGCAGTATTTT.

The chain links TRBV6-5 to TRBJ1-4, with D unclear. Trimming took 4 bases from V and 8 from J, leaving 11 bases between them. The germline V gene encodes CDR1 MNHEY and CDR2 SVGAGI. The CDR3 loop spans 13 amino acids. The CDR3: CASSSSRREKLFF. DNA of the CDR3: TGTGCCAGCAGTTCCTCGAGGCGGGAAAAACTGTTTTTT.

The V and J genes are TRBV28 and TRBJ2-1, with D perhaps TRBD2 (6 bases). Germline V gene lookup returns CDR1 MDHEN and CDR2 SYDVKM. The V gene lost 2 bases and the J gene lost 8 bases, with 16 bases spanning the gap. The CDR3 totals 15 residues. The CDR3 here is CASSLPVAERDEQFF. The CDR3, as DNA: TGTGCCAGCAGTTTACCGGTAGCGGAGCGCGATGAGCAGTTCTTC.

The chain recombines TRBV30 with TRBJ2-2, with 7 bases that match TRBD1. CDR1 GTSNPN and CDR2 SVGIG come from the germline V gene (reference sequence). The CDR3 length is 15 residues. V dropped 0 bases and J dropped 3; count of bases not matched to a gene: 4. The CDR3 region is CAWSVRGLYTGELFF. As DNA, the CDR3 is TGTGCCTGGAGTGTAAGGGGGCTGTACACCGGGGAGCTGTTTTTT.

The gene calls are TRBV2 and TRBJ2-5; D could derive from TRBD1 or TRBD2 (6 bases each). Trimming removed 4 bases from V and 0 bases from J, with 18 bases in between. CDR3 length: 17 amino acids. The germline V gene encodes CDR1 SNHLY and CDR2 FYNNEI. In DNA, the CDR3 is TGTGCCAGCAGTGCTAACATCAGGAGGGGGTACCAAGAGACCCAGTACTTC. Protein sequence: CASSANIRRGYQETQYF. Filled out from reference TRBV2 and TRBJ2-5, the complete variable domain reads EPEVTQTPSHQVTQMGQEVILRCVPISNHLYFYWYRQILGQKVEFLVSFYNNEISEKSEIFDDQFSVERPDGSNFTLKIRSTKLEDSAMYFCASSANIRRGYQETQYFGPGTRLLVL.

The chain carries TRBV5-1 and TRBJ1-2; no definite D call. Germline CDR1 SGHRS, CDR2 YFSETQ. The CDR3 extends over 14 amino acids. The germline V and J ends were trimmed by 0 bases and 1 base, with 7 bases remaining between them. The CDR3 loop is CASSLETDNYGYTF. The DNA for the CDR3 is TGCGCCAGCAGCTTGGAGACGGATAACTATGGCTACACCTTC.

The J gene is TRBJ1-1, the V gene TRBV4-1; the match to TRBD1 covers 10 bases. Trimming took 0 bases from V and 6 from J; bases not matched to a gene: 10. The CDR3 totals 17 residues. The germline CDR1 and CDR2 sequences are MGHRA and YSYEKL. Here the CDR3 reads CASSQDARQGARAEAFF. CDR3 in DNA: TGCGCCAGCAGCCAAGACGCGAGACAGGGGGCGCGGGCTGAAGCTTTCTTT.

V is TRBV27 and J is TRBJ2-1; no clear D. Deletions cut 6 bases from V and 3 bases from J, with 3 bases between. The length of the CDR3 is 11 residues. The V gene's germline CDR1 is MNHEY and CDR2 SMNVEV (reference sequence). CDR3 in amino acids: CASRVYNEQFF. In DNA, the CDR3 is TGTGCCAGCAGGGTCTACAATGAGCAGTTCTTC.

The chain couples TRBV19 to TRBJ1-1, with D possibly TRBD1 on 6 matching bases. The germline gives CDR1 LNHDA, CDR2 SQIVND (reference sequence). This CDR3 has 15 residues. V was trimmed by 6 bases and J by 5 bases, leaving 19 bases between them. Here the CDR3 DNA reads TGTGCCAGTAGCCCTCTCAGGGGCTGGGGAACTGAAGCTTTCTTT. Protein: CASSPLRGWGTEAFF.

This clone was detected once. The chain couples TRBV9 to TRBJ2-2, with 7 nucleotides matching TRBD2. Germline lookup yields CDR1 SGDLS and CDR2 YYNGEE. The CDR3 is 16 amino acids. Unmatched junction bases numbered 9, after V lost 4 bases and J lost 3 bases. CDR3 residues: CASSTDAGRDTGELFF. DNA of the CDR3: TGTGCCAGCAGCACCGATGCAGGGAGGGACACCGGGGAGCTGTTTTTT. The variable domain in full, completed from reference TRBV9 and TRBJ2-2, reads DSGVTQTPKHLITATGQRVTLRCSPRSGDLSVYWYQQSLDQGLQFLIQYYNGEERAKGNILERFSAQQFPDLHSELNLSSLELGDSALYFCASSTDAGRDTGELFFGEGSRLTVL.

V gene TRBV5-1 combines with J gene TRBJ2-7; D gene unclear. Germline V CDR1 and CDR2: SGHRS, YFSETQ. This CDR3 has 13 amino acids. V was cut by 4 bases and J by 3 bases, with 11 bases left in between. The CDR3 protein is CASSPRAVYEQYF. Here the CDR3 DNA reads TGCGCCAGCAGCCCCCGGGCGGTCTACGAGCAGTACTTC.

The chain uses TRBV6-1 and TRBJ2-1, with 14 bases fitting TRBD2. The CDR3 has 14 amino acids. V shed 6 bases, J shed 6 bases, and the junction held 1 base outside the gene matches. The germline V gene encodes CDR1 MNHNS and CDR2 SASEGT. The CDR3 is CASRGLAGVNEQFF. The CDR3 DNA sequence: TGTGCCAGCAGGGGACTAGCGGGAGTCAATGAGCAGTTCTTC.

CDR3 amino acids: CASSLNYGTSGSSSTDTQYF. CDR3 DNA: TGTGCCAGCAGCTTGAATTACGGGACTAGCGGGTCCTCTAGCACAGATACGCAGTATTTT. This rearrangement joins TRBV11-3 to TRBJ2-3, with 12 bases matching TRBD2. The CDR3 length is 20 residues. Germline-derived CDR1 and CDR2 are SGHNT and YENEEA. Losses at the gene ends were 3 bases for V and 0 bases for J; bases not matched to a gene: 13.

This chain uses TRBV9 with TRBJ2-1; D may match TRBD1 or TRBD2 (5 bases each). CDR1 and CDR2 from the germline V gene are SGDLS and YYNGEE. The ends were cut back, 7 bases at V and 6 bases at J, with 14 bases in the middle. This CDR3 is built from 13 residues. For the CDR3, the DNA is TGTGCCAGCCATTCCGGGGACCCCAATGAGCAGTTCTTC. It encodes CASHSGDPNEQFF.